This T cell receptor beta chain is from a study of post-analysis software for immune sequencing data. Germline assignment: CDR1 MGHRA and CDR2 YSYEKL. V was trimmed by 2 bases and J by 0 bases, leaving 15 bases between them. This CDR3 has 17 residues. Study conclusions and caveats: Controls significantly exceeded multiple sclerosis patients in normalized Chao1 diversity. Pronounced co-clustering by F measure was evident among identically batched samples. A few TRBV segments, TRBV5-6, TRBV5-1 and TRBV20-1 among them, were found more frequent in patients than controls.

Presence of unique molecular identifiers characterized the TCR beta cDNA libraries. One entry per CDR3 protein, called by TCRdb with MiXCR from the PCR reads. The data hold hundreds of thousands of distinct CDR3 sequences, with 30% observed a single time. This clonotype was counted a few times. Its target is unknown. The V gene is TRBV4-1, the J gene TRBJ2-3; D is perhaps TRBD2 (5 bases). The sample comprised blood. The TCR comes from a girl aged 5-17 years with multiple sclerosis. The CDR3 nucleotides read TGCGCCAGCAGCCAAAGAGGGTCCCCACCCAGCACAGATACGCAGTATTTT. This gives the protein CASSQRGSPPSTDTQYF.